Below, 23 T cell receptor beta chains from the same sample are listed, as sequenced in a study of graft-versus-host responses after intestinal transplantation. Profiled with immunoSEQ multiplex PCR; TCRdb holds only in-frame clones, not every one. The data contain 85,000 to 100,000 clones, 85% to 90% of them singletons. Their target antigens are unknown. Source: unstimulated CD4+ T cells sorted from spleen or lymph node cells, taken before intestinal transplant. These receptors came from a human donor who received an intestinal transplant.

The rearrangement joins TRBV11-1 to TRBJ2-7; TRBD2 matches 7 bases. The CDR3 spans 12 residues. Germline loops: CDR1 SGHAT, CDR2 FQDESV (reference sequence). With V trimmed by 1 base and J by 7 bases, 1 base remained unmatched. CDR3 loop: CASSLGAGEQYF. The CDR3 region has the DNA TGTGCCAGCAGCTTAGGAGCGGGGGAGCAGTACTTC.

DNA of the CDR3: TGTGCCAGCGGGGGGTACTATGGCTACACCTTC. Its protein is CASGGYYGYTF. The V gene is TRBV11-2, the J gene TRBJ1-2, with a possible D match to TRBD1 (5 bases). Germline V gives CDR1 SGHAT, CDR2 FQNNGV. V was pared by 8 bases and J by 3 bases, with 7 bases between. The CDR3 consists of 11 residues.

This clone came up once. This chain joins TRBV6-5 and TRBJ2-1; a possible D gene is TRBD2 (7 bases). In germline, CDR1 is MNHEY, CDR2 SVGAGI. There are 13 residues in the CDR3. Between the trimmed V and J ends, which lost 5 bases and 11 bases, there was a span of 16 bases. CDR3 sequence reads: CASSKRDITKQFF. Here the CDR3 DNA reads TGTGCCAGCAGTAAGCGGGACATAACTAAGCAGTTCTTC.

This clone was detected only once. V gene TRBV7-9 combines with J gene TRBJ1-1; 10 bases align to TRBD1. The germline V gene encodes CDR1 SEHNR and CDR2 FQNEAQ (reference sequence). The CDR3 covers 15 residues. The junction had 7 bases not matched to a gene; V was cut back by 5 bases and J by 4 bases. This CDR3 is CASSGGTGASTEAFF. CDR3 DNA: TGTGCCAGCAGCGGGGGGACAGGGGCGTCCACTGAAGCTTTCTTT.

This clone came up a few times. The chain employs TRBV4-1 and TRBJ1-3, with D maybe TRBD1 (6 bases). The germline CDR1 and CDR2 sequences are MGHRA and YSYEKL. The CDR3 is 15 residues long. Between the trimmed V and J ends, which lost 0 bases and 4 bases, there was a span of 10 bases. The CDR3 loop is CASSQEVQGGNTIYF. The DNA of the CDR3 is TGCGCCAGCAGCCAAGAGGTCCAGGGGGGAAACACCATATATTTT.

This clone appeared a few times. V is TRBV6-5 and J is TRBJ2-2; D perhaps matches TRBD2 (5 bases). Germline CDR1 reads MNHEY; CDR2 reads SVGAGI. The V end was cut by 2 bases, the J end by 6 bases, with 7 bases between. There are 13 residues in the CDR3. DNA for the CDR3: TGTGCCAGCAGTTACCGAGGGTCCGGGGAGCTGTTTTTT. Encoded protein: CASSYRGSGELFF.

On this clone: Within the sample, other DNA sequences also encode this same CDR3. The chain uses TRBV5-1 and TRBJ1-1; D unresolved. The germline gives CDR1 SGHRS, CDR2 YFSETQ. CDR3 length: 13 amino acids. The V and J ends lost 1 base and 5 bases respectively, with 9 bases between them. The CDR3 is CASSLTRGTEAFF. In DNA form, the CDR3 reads TGCGCCAGCAGCTTGACCCGGGGTACTGAAGCTTTCTTT.

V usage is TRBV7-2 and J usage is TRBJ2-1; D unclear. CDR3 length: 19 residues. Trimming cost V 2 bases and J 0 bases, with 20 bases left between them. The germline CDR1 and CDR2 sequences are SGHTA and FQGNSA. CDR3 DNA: TGTGCCAGCAGCTTATCGTCGGCATTTTGGCGGAGCTCCTACAATGAGCAGTTCTTC. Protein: CASSLSSAFWRSSYNEQFF.

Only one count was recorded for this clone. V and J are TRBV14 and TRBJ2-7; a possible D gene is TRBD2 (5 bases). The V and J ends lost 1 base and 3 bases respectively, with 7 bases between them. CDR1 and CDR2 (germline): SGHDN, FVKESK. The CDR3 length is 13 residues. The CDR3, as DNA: TGTGCCAGCAGCCAAGGAGGGTTCTACGAGCAGTACTTC. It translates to CASSQGGFYEQYF.

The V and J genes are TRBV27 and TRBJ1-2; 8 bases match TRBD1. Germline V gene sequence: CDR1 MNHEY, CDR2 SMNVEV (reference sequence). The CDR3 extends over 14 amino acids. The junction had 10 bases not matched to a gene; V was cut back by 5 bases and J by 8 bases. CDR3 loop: CASSPPGTGNGYTF. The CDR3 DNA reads TGTGCCAGCAGTCCCCCAGGGACAGGTAACGGCTACACCTTC.

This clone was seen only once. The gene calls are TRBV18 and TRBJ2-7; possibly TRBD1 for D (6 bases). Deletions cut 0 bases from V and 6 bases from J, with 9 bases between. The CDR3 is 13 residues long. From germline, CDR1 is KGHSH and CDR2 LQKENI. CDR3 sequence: CASSPPVRGEQYF. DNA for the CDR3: TGTGCCAGCTCACCACCGGTCAGGGGCGAGCAGTACTTC.

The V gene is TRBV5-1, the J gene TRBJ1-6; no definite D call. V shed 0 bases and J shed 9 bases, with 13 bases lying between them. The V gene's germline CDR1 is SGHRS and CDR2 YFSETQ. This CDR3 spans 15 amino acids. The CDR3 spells CASSLAGVIGSPLHF. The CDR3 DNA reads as TGCGCCAGCAGCTTGGCCGGGGTTATAGGTTCACCCCTCCACTTT.

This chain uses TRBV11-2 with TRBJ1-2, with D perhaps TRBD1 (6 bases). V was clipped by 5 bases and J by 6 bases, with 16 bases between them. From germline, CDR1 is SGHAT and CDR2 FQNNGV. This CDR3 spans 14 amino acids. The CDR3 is CASSPGTTVDGYTF. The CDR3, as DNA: TGTGCCAGCAGCCCAGGGACAACAGTGGATGGCTACACCTTC.

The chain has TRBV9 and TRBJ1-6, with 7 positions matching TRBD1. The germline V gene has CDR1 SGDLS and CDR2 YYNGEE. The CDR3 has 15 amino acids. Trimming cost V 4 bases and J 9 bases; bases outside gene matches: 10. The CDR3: CASSPGHRGSSPLHF. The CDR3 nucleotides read TGTGCCAGCAGCCCAGGACACAGGGGAAGTTCACCCCTCCACTTT.

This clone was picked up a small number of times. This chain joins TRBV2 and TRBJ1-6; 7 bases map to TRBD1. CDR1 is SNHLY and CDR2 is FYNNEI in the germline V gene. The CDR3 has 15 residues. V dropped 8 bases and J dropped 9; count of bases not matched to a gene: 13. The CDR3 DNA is TGTGCCAGCTCGAGGGACAGTTCGGACCGTTCACCCCTCCACTTT. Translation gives CASSRDSSDRSPLHF.

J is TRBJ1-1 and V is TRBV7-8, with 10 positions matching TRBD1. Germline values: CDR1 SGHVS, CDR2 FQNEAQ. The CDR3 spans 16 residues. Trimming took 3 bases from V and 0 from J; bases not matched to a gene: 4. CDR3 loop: CASSFQTGGLNTEAFF. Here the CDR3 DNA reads TGTGCCAGCAGCTTCCAGACAGGGGGCTTGAACACTGAAGCTTTCTTT.

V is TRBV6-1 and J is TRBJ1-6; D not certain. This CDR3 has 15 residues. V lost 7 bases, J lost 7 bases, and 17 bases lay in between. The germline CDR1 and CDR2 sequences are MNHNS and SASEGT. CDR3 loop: CASTLRAGRNSPLHF. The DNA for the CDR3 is TGTGCCAGCACTTTGAGGGCGGGTAGGAATTCACCCCTCCACTTT.

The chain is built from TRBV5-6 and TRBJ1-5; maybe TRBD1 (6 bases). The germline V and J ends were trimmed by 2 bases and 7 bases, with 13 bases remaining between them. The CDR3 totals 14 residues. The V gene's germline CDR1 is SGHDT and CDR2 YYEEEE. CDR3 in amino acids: CASSLRGAGQPQHF. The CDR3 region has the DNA TGTGCCAGCAGCTTACGGGGGGCGGGCCAGCCCCAGCATTTT.

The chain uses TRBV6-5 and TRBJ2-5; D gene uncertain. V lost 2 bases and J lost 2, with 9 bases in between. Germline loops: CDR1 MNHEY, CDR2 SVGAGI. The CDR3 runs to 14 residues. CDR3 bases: TGTGCCAGCAGTTACCTGCGGCAGCAAGAGACCCAGTACTTC. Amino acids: CASSYLRQQETQYF.

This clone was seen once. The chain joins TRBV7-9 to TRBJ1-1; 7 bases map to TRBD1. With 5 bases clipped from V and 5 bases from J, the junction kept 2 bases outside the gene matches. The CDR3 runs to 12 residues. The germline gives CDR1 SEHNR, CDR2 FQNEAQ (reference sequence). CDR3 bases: TGTGCCAGCAGCCCGGACAGGACTGAAGCTTTCTTT. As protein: CASSPDRTEAFF. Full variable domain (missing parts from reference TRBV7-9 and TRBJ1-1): DTGVSQNPRHKITKRGQNVTFRCDPISEHNRLYWYRQTLGQGPEFLTYFQNEAQLEKSRLLSDRFSAERPKGSFSTLEIQRTEQGDSAMYLCASSPDRTEAFFGQGTRLTVV.

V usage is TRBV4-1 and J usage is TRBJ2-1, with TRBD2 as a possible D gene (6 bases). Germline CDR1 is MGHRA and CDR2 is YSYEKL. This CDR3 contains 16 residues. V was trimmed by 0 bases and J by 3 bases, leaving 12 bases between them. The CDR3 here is CASSQDPPGGYNEQFF. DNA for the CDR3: TGCGCCAGCAGCCAAGATCCCCCCGGGGGCTACAATGAGCAGTTCTTC.

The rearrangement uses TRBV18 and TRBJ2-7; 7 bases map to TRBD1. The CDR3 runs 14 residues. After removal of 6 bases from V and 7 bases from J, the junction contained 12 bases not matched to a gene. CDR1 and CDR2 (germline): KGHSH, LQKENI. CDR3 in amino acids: CASSQIPTGEEQYF. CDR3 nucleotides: TGTGCCAGCTCCCAAATCCCAACAGGGGAAGAGCAGTACTTC.

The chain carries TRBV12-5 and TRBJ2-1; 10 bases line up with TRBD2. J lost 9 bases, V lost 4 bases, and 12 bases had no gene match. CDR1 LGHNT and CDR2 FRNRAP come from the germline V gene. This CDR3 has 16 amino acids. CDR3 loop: CASGWGSGGAVGEQFF. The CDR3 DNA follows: TGTGCTAGTGGTTGGGGGAGCGGGGGGGCGGTCGGTGAGCAGTTCTTC.